Below, 19 T cell receptor beta chains from the same sample are listed, as sequenced in a study of CXCR3-negative and CXCR3-positive naive CD8 T cells (dated by TCRdb to the late 2010s). Overall results and qualifications from the work: Compared with CXCR3-negative naive cells, CXCR3-positive naive cells had TRB CDR3s with higher hydrophobicity (lower Kidera factor 4), lower energy, and higher strength and volume indices.

These receptors' antigens are unknown. Instrument used: NextSeq 550. The Human TCR Profiling Kit (MiLaboratory) was used to prepare UMI-labeled 5' RACE TRB cDNA libraries. With the reads reprocessed by TCRdb, a single entry stands for each CDR3 protein sequence and no DNA is reported. In this sample's table one finds under 85,000 distinct CDR3 sequences. Jointly, the top ten make up approximately 0.71% of the sample. Material for sequencing was naive CXCR3+ CD8+ T cells from blood. The sample's cell subset or site label, in plain terms: CD45RO-CCR7+CD27+CD95- naive CD8+ T cells expressing CXCR3 (TNR3+). These receptors originate from a human donor in good health. Some clones in this sample may be carry-over from other donors' samples.

This chain joins TRBV3-1 and TRBJ2-7; TCRdb returns TRBD2, unconfirmable since there is no DNA. In germline, CDR1 is LGHDT, CDR2 YNNKEL (reference sequence). The CDR3 is 15 residues long. CDR3: CASSRYSGEAYEQYF.

This chain links TRBV27 with TRBJ2-1; TCRdb calls TRBD2, which cannot be checked without DNA. CDR1 and CDR2 (germline): MNHEY, SMNVEV (reference sequence). CDR3 length: 15 amino acids. CDR3 region: CASSLAGLAYNEQFF.

The CDR3 protein is CSGLGTGDSYEQYF. The gene calls are TRBV29-1 and TRBJ2-7; as DNA is missing, the TRBD1 call by TCRdb cannot be tested. This CDR3 is 14 amino acids long. Germline V CDR1 and CDR2: SQVTM, ANQGSEA.

The chain joins TRBV7-9 to TRBJ2-1; the D call of TRBD1 rests on TCRdb alone, since no DNA is present to check it. Germline V CDR1 and CDR2: SEHNR, FQNEAQ (reference sequence). The CDR3 runs to 14 residues. CDR3 protein: CASSRPGVHNEQFF.

The chain carries TRBV28 and TRBJ2-3. The CDR3 has 13 amino acids. Germline lookup yields CDR1 MDHEN and CDR2 SYDVKM. CDR3 residues: CASRKAGGDTQYF.

The J gene is TRBJ2-7, the V gene TRBV4-2; TCRdb outputs TRBD2, but without DNA this stays unchecked. This CDR3 is 19 amino acids long. Germline values: CDR1 LGHNA, CDR2 YNFKEQ. The chain's CDR3 is CASSQGSTLTKSESYEQYF.

The chain is built from TRBV7-9 and TRBJ1-2. Germline V gene data show CDR1 as SEHNR and CDR2 as FQNEAQ (reference sequence). CDR3 length equals 16 residues. CDR3 loop: CASSPNGAGEGYGYTF.

The chain uses TRBV7-2 and TRBJ1-2; lacking DNA, the TRBD1 call made by TCRdb goes unchecked. The germline V gene encodes CDR1 SGHTA and CDR2 FQGNSA. The CDR3 runs to 13 residues. This chain's CDR3 is CASKEQGVDGYTF.

The chain combines TRBV7-9 with TRBJ1-1; TCRdb names TRBD1, which stays unverified in the absence of DNA. Germline CDR1 SEHNR, CDR2 FQNEAQ (reference sequence). The CDR3 totals 16 residues. The CDR3 region is CASSYPPGEGITEAFF.

The chain couples TRBV29-1 to TRBJ1-3; TCRdb's D call, TRBD1, is unchecked because there is no DNA. CDR1 and CDR2 (germline): SQVTM, ANQGSEA. The length of the CDR3 is 13 residues. The CDR3 reads CSVEGDSGNTIYF.

The rearrangement joins TRBV19 to TRBJ1-1. This CDR3 is built from 13 residues. Looked up from germline, CDR1 is LNHDA and CDR2 is SQIVND (reference sequence). The CDR3 protein is CASSIVSTMEAFF.

V and J are TRBV20-1 and TRBJ1-1; TCRdb lists TRBD1, though no DNA is available to test this call. The germline CDR1 and CDR2 sequences are DFQATT and SNEGSKA (reference sequence). The length of the CDR3 is 15 residues. The CDR3 is CSARPTGGDLTEAFF.

The rearrangement joins TRBV6-6 to TRBJ2-5; TCRdb proposes TRBD2, but this gene call is untestable without DNA. The V gene's germline CDR1 is MNHNY and CDR2 SVGAGI (reference sequence). The CDR3 runs to 14 residues. The CDR3 loop is CASSLVDKRGAQYF.

The chain is built from TRBV25-1 and TRBJ1-2; TCRdb designates TRBD1, a call that cannot be tested without DNA. Germline V lookup: CDR1 MGHDK, CDR2 SYGVNS. This CDR3 contains 13 residues. CDR3: CASSSSTETGYTF.

The chain combines TRBV19 with TRBJ2-7; TCRdb reports TRBD2, a call that lacks DNA to check it against. Germline V gene lookup returns CDR1 LNHDA and CDR2 SQIVND (reference sequence). The length of the CDR3 is 19 residues. The CDR3 loop reads CASKAQGGILPRYSYEQYF. The whole variable domain, remainder taken from reference TRBV19 and TRBJ2-7, is DGGITQSPKYLFRKEGQNVTLSCEQNLNHDAMYWYRQDPGQGLRLIYYSQIVNDFQKGDIAEGYSVSREKKESFPLTVTSAQKNPTAFYLCASKAQGGILPRYSYEQYFGPGTRLTVT.

The CDR3 sequence is CASSLAGGQETKYF. The chain is built from TRBV7-2 and TRBJ2-5; the TCRdb call, TRBD1, lacks DNA for checking. The germline CDR1 and CDR2 sequences are SGHTA and FQGNSA. The CDR3 covers 14 residues. The variable domain in full, completed from reference TRBV7-2 and TRBJ2-5, reads GAGVSQSPSNKVTEKGKDVELRCDPISGHTALYWYRQSLGQGLEFLIYFQGNSAPDKSGLPSDRFSAERTGGSVSTLTIQRTQQEDSAVYLCASSLAGGQETKYFGPGTRLLVL.

This chain connects TRBV19 to TRBJ2-1. CDR3 length: 11 residues. Germline V gene lookup returns CDR1 LNHDA and CDR2 SQIVND (reference sequence). The CDR3 sequence is CASSLGYEQFF.

The chain employs TRBV7-9 and TRBJ2-3; TCRdb gives TRBD1 as the D gene, but with no DNA this cannot be confirmed. Germline V gene sequence: CDR1 SEHNR, CDR2 FQNEAQ (reference sequence). This CDR3 has 13 residues. The CDR3 is CASSPVPEDTQYF.

The chain carries TRBV29-1 and TRBJ2-7. Per germline, CDR1 SQVTM and CDR2 ANQGSEA. The CDR3 is 11 residues long. The CDR3 reads CSVVVEGEQYF.